The 6 T cell receptor beta chains below come from one sample, sequenced in a study of neurological immune-mediated disorders. Each CDR3 protein gets one entry after TCRdb re-called the 5' RACE reads with MiXCR. The table includes roughly 70,000 distinct CDR3 sequences, around 3.9% detected once. Sequenced input: PBMCs. The receptors stem from a man aged 30 to 39 with multiple sclerosis.

This clonotype was counted ten times or more. V gene TRBV7-2 combines with J gene TRBJ2-7; no clear D. V was trimmed by 7 bases and J by 0 bases, leaving 10 bases between them. The CDR3 is 13 residues long. In germline, CDR1 is SGHTA, CDR2 FQGNSA. The CDR3 sequence: CASNEPASYEQYF. The DNA of the CDR3 is TGTGCCAGCAACGAACCGGCCTCCTACGAGCAGTACTTC.

This clonotype was observed at least ten times. The rearrangement uses TRBV5-8 and TRBJ2-3; 8 bases are a match to TRBD2. Germline CDR1 SGHTS, CDR2 YDEGEE. V lost 4 bases, J lost 2 bases, and 6 bases stayed unmatched. The CDR3 is 15 residues long. CDR3 loop: CASSLSGDNTDTQYF. CDR3 in DNA: TGTGCCAGCAGCCTTAGCGGGGACAACACAGATACGCAGTATTTT.

This clonotype was counted ten times or more. This chain connects TRBV10-3 to TRBJ2-5; D is possibly TRBD1 or TRBD2 (5 bases each). Per the germline V gene, CDR1 is ENHRY and CDR2 is SYGVKD. Trimming left V 2 bases short and J 7 bases short, with 14 bases between. CDR3 length: 14 amino acids. CDR3 nucleotides: TGTGCCATCAGTGAGGGAGGCCCAAGGGGGACCCAGTACTTC. This sequence encodes CAISEGGPRGTQYF.

The sample holds many counts of this clonotype. The chain employs TRBV2 and TRBJ1-6; the D gene is possibly TRBD1 (6 bases). The V end was cut by 8 bases, the J end by 6 bases, with 23 bases between. This CDR3 spans 17 amino acids. Germline V lookup: CDR1 SNHLY, CDR2 FYNNEI. The CDR3 DNA sequence: TGTGCCAGCCTTTCCGATGGACAGCTGGGGCTTAATTCACCCCTCCACTTT. Translating it yields CASLSDGQLGLNSPLHF.

This clonotype was seen ten or more times. This chain links TRBV7-2 with TRBJ2-7; weak D call: TRBD1 (5 bases). The ends were cut back, 3 bases at V and 4 bases at J, with 10 bases in the middle. Germline assignment: CDR1 SGHTA and CDR2 FQGNSA. CDR3 size: 13 residues. CDR3: CASSFAGRYEQYF. CDR3 DNA sequence: TGTGCCAGCAGCTTCGCAGGGCGGTACGAGCAGTACTTC. Combining the CDR3 with reference TRBV7-2 and TRBJ2-7 gives the whole variable domain GAGVSQSPSNKVTEKGKDVELRCDPISGHTALYWYRQSLGQGLEFLIYFQGNSAPDKSGLPSDRFSAERTGGSVSTLTIQRTQQEDSAVYLCASSFAGRYEQYFGPGTRLTVT.

This clonotype was observed at least ten times. The chain uses TRBV6-5 and TRBJ1-5, with TRBD1 identical over 8 bases. Trimming took 6 bases from V and 2 from J; bases not matched to a gene: 3. This CDR3 is 14 amino acids long. The V gene's germline CDR1 is MNHEY and CDR2 SVGAGI. CDR3 protein: CASRRTGRNQPQHF. In nucleotides, the CDR3 is TGTGCCAGCAGAAGGACAGGGCGCAATCAGCCCCAGCATTTT.